This T cell receptor beta chain was captured by sequencing in a study of blood T cell repertoires in COVID-19. Measured with immunoSEQ multiplex PCR; TCRdb has only the in-frame clones, and not every one. This sample yields more than 400,000 clones, of which about 92% are seen a single time; 0.55% to 0.75% belongs to the top ten. The TCR comes from a man aged 18 to 29 who had recovered from COVID-19. Sequencing input: PBMCs or T cells enriched from blood (not recorded which).

This CDR3 reads CASSSSGSLEKLFF. The DNA for the CDR3 is TGTGCCAGCAGTTCCTCGGGGAGTCTTGAAAAACTGTTTTTT. The rearrangement uses TRBV4-2 and TRBJ1-4; D is uncertain. The CDR3 covers 14 residues. Trimming pared 6 bases from V and 7 bases from J, leaving 15 bases between. Germline CDR1 is LGHNA and CDR2 is YNFKEQ.